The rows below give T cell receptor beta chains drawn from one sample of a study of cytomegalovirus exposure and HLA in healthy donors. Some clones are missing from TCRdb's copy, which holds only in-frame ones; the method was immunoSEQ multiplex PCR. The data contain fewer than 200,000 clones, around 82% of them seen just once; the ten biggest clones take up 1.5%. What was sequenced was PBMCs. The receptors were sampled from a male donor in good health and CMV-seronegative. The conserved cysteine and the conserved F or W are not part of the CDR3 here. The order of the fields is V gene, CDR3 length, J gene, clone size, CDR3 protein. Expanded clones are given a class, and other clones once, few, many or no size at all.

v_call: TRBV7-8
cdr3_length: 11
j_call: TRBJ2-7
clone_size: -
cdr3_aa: ASSQQGAYEQY

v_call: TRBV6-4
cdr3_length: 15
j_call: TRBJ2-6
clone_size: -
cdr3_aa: ASSDQSLAVGANVLT

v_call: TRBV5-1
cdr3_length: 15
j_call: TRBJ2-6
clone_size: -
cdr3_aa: ASSPGLRPSGANVLT

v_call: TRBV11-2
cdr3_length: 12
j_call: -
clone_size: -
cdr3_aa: ASSFELAAYEQY

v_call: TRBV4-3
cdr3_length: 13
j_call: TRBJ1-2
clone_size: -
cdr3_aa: ASSQDTGGNYGYT

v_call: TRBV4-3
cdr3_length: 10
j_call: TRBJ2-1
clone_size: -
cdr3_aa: ASSRGREGQF

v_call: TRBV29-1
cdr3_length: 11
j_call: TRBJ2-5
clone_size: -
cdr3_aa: SVGTSGKETQY

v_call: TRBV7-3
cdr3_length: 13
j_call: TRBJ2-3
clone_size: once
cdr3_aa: ASSSLLLSTDTQY

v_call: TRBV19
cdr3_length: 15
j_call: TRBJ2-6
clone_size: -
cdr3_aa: ASSMTGKSSGANVLT

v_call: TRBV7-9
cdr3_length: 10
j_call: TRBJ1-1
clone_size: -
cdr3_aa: SSSRQNTEAF

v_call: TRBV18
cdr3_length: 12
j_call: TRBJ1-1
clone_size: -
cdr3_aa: ASSRNQGGTEAF

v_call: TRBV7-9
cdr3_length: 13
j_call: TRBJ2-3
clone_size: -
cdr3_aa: ASSSVSSSTDTQY

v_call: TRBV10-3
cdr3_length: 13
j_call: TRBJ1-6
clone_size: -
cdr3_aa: AISEPGRGNSPLH

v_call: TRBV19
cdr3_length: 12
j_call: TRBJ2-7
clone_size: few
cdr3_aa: ASTPNHRDYEQY

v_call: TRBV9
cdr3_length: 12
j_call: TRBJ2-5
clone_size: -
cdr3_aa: ASSVTSGSGTQY

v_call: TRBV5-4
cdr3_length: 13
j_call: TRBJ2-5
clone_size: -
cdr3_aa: ASSLWAGDQETQY

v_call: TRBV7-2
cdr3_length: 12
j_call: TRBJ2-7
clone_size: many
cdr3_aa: ASSLVKGFHEQY

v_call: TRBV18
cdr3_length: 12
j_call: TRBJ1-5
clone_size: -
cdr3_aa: ASSRGKGNQPQH

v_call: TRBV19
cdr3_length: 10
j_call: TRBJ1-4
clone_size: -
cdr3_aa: ASNGVPEKLF

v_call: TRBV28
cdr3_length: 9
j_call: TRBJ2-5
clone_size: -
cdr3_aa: ASSFLGEQY

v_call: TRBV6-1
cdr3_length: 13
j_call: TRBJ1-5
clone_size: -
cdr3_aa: ASSDSKGVGQPQH

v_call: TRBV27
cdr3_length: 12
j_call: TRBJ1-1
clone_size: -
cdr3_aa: ASSFRTGGTEAF

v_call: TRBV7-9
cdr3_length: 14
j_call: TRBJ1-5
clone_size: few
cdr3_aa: ASSLAIGQSNQPQH

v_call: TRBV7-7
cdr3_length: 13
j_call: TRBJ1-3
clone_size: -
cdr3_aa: ASSLRRGLVNTIY

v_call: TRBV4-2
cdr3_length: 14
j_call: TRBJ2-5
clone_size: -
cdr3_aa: ASSSGLANFQETQY

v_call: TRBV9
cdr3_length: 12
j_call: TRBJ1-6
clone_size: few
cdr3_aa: ASSAGNYNSPLH

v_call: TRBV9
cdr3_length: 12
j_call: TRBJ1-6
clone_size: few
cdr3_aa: ASSEEDSGSPLH

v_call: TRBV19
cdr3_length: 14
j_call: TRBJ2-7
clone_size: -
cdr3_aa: ASSIGPTGGAYEQY

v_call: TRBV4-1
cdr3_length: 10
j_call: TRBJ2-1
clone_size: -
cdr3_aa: ASSPTSNEQF

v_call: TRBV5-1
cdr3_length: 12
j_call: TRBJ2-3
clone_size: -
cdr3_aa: ASSPDRPTDTQY

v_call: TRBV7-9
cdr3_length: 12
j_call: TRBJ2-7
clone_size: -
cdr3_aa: ASSLEGIPDEQY

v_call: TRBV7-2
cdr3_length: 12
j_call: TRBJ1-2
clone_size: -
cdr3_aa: ASSLRQKDYGYT